This T cell receptor (beta chain) was recorded in a study of blood T cell repertoires in COVID-19. Participants were aged about 18 to 89 years from about 25 US areas. Cohort placement rested on clinical history that participants reported themselves. Repertoires were generated with immunoSEQ multiplex PCR, while TCRdb's copy carries only in-frame clones and drops some. This table has 250,000 to 300,000 clones, 84% appearing once. The sequence was obtained from a man aged 45-60 years who had recovered from COVID-19. Material for sequencing was PBMCs or T cells enriched from blood (not recorded which).

The CDR3 spells CASSRDSRGYGYTF. CDR3 DNA sequence: TGCGCCAGCTCCCGGGACAGTCGGGGCTATGGCTACACCTTC. The rearrangement uses TRBV5-1 and TRBJ1-2; 7 nucleotides line up with TRBD1. The CDR3 extends over 14 amino acids. Trimming took 7 bases from V and 4 from J; bases not matched to a gene: 10. CDR1 is SGHRS and CDR2 is YFSETQ in the germline V gene.